The rows below give T cell receptor beta chains drawn from one sample of a study of blood T cell repertoires in COVID-19. This table comes from immunoSEQ multiplex PCR, and its TCRdb copy is limited to in-frame clones, with some not included. The table records around 450,000 clones, around 88% of them present only once. The source material was peripheral blood. The receptors here all came from a woman between 25 and 40 years old with acute or convalescent COVID-19. Each CDR3 is given with its conserved first and last residue. Fields, in order: V gene, clone size, D gene, J gene, CDR3 DNA, CDR3 protein. A D gene is named only where the DNA matches it firmly. Clone sizes are given selectively: once, few, many, or a class where the clone is expanded.

V gene: TRBV5-6
clone size: -
D gene: TRBD2
J gene: TRBJ2-1
CDR3 DNA: TGTGCCAGCAGCCCGGGAGGGGACCCGTGGGTTCTTGAGCAGTTCTTC
CDR3 protein: CASSPGGDPWVLEQFF

V gene: TRBV5-1
clone size: -
D gene: TRBD2
J gene: TRBJ2-3
CDR3 DNA: TGCGCCAGCAGCTTGGATGGCGGGGGGGCCGGGTTTGGGACAGATACGCAGTATTTT
CDR3 protein: CASSLDGGGAGFGTDTQYF

V gene: TRBV29-1
clone size: -
D gene: TRBD2
J gene: TRBJ2-1
CDR3 DNA: TGCAGCGTTGATCCCGGGACTAGCGGGGGTTTCGTCGATGAGCAGTTCTTC
CDR3 protein: CSVDPGTSGGFVDEQFF

V gene: TRBV9
clone size: -
D gene: -
J gene: TRBJ2-3
CDR3 DNA: TGTGCCAGCAGCGTAGGGGTCGGGTCCGCGGATACGCAGTATTTT
CDR3 protein: CASSVGVGSADTQYF

V gene: TRBV5-5
clone size: once
D gene: -
J gene: TRBJ1-1
CDR3 DNA: TGTGCCAGCAGCTTGGGCAGGCCGAACACTGAAGCTTTCTTT
CDR3 protein: CASSLGRPNTEAFF

V gene: TRBV30
clone size: -
D gene: TRBD1
J gene: TRBJ1-1
CDR3 DNA: TGTGCCTGTACAGGGGGCTACGGCACTGAAGCTTTCTTT
CDR3 protein: CACTGGYGTEAFF

V gene: TRBV24-1
clone size: -
D gene: -
J gene: TRBJ2-7
CDR3 DNA: TGTGCCACCAGTGATGTGACAGGCAAGCAGTACTTC
CDR3 protein: CATSDVTGKQYF

V gene: TRBV11-2
clone size: -
D gene: TRBD2
J gene: TRBJ2-3
CDR3 DNA: TGTGCCAGCAGATCCCCCGGGACTAGCAGACGATTCACAGATACGCAGTATTTT
CDR3 protein: CASRSPGTSRRFTDTQYF

V gene: TRBV2
clone size: -
D gene: TRBD2
J gene: TRBJ2-7
CDR3 DNA: TGTGCCAGCATTGAGGCTAGCGGATCCTACGAGCAGTACTTC
CDR3 protein: CASIEASGSYEQYF

V gene: TRBV3-1/TRBV3-2
clone size: -
D gene: TRBD2
J gene: TRBJ2-5
CDR3 DNA: TGTGCCAGCAGCCAGACTAGCGGGGGGGCCGAGACCCAGTACTTC
CDR3 protein: CASSQTSGGAETQYF

V gene: TRBV2
clone size: few
D gene: -
J gene: TRBJ1-3
CDR3 DNA: TGTGCCAGCAGCTGGGGAGGCGCGAACACCATATATTTT
CDR3 protein: CASSWGGANTIYF

V gene: TRBV29-1
clone size: -
D gene: TRBD1
J gene: TRBJ2-2
CDR3 DNA: TGCAGCGCCGGTACAGGGGGCACCGGGGAGCTGTTTTTT
CDR3 protein: CSAGTGGTGELFF

V gene: TRBV2
clone size: -
D gene: -
J gene: TRBJ2-7
CDR3 DNA: TGTGCCAGCAGTGAATGGCCACGGGGCGAGCAGTACTTC
CDR3 protein: CASSEWPRGEQYF

V gene: TRBV4-2
clone size: -
D gene: -
J gene: TRBJ1-4
CDR3 DNA: TGTGCCAGCAGCCAAGGGACAGAACCAACTAATGAAAAACTGTTTTTT
CDR3 protein: CASSQGTEPTNEKLFF

V gene: TRBV19
clone size: -
D gene: TRBD1
J gene: TRBJ1-1
CDR3 DNA: TGTGCCAGTAGGGGGATAGGGGGCGTAGAGCGAGCTTTCTTT
CDR3 protein: CASRGIGGVERAFF

V gene: TRBV6-5
clone size: few
D gene: TRBD2
J gene: TRBJ2-5
CDR3 DNA: TGTGCCAGCAGCTCTAGCGGGGTTCTAGAGACCCAGTACTTC
CDR3 protein: CASSSSGVLETQYF

V gene: TRBV30
clone size: -
D gene: TRBD1
J gene: TRBJ2-2
CDR3 DNA: TGTGCCTGGAGTTACCGAGACAGGGTCACCGGGGAGCTGTTTTTT
CDR3 protein: CAWSYRDRVTGELFF

V gene: TRBV7-2
clone size: -
D gene: -
J gene: TRBJ2-1
CDR3 DNA: TGTGCCAGCAGCTTAGCCGGGGGGCCCAACAATGAGCAGTTCTTC
CDR3 protein: CASSLAGGPNNEQFF

V gene: TRBV28
clone size: -
D gene: TRBD1
J gene: TRBJ1-4
CDR3 DNA: TGTGCCAGCATGAAGGCAGGGGGTAATGAAAAACTGTTTTTT
CDR3 protein: CASMKAGGNEKLFF

V gene: TRBV11-2
clone size: once
D gene: -
J gene: TRBJ1-4
CDR3 DNA: TGTGCCAGCAGCCCCCTCACGGAGAATAATGAAAAACTGTTTTTT
CDR3 protein: CASSPLTENNEKLFF

V gene: TRBV5-6
clone size: -
D gene: TRBD1
J gene: TRBJ1-6
CDR3 DNA: TGTGCCAGCAGCTTAACGGGACAGGGGATCGTTTATTCACCCCTCCACTTT
CDR3 protein: CASSLTGQGIVYSPLHF

V gene: TRBV5-1
clone size: -
D gene: -
J gene: TRBJ2-7
CDR3 DNA: TGCGCCAGCAGCCCGCGAGGGAACGAGCAGTACTTC
CDR3 protein: CASSPRGNEQYF

V gene: TRBV19
clone size: -
D gene: -
J gene: TRBJ1-5
CDR3 DNA: TGTGCCAGTAGCAGTACAGTGGGTGATCAGCCCCAGCATTTT
CDR3 protein: CASSSTVGDQPQHF

V gene: TRBV27
clone size: -
D gene: -
J gene: TRBJ2-3
CDR3 DNA: TGTGCCAGCAGCCCAGGGATAACAAATACGCAGTATTTT
CDR3 protein: CASSPGITNTQYF

V gene: TRBV11-3
clone size: -
D gene: TRBD1
J gene: TRBJ2-6
CDR3 DNA: TGTGCCAGCAGCTTTGAACCTATACAGGGGTCTGGGGCCAACGTCCTGACTTTC
CDR3 protein: CASSFEPIQGSGANVLTF

V gene: TRBV30
clone size: -
D gene: -
J gene: TRBJ2-1
CDR3 DNA: TGTGCCTGGAGTGCGACACCTTTTAATGAGCAGTTCTTC
CDR3 protein: CAWSATPFNEQFF

V gene: TRBV4-1
clone size: -
D gene: -
J gene: TRBJ2-7
CDR3 DNA: TGCGCCAGCAGCCAAGATTCTCGAGAGGGCTACGAGCAGTACTTC
CDR3 protein: CASSQDSREGYEQYF

V gene: TRBV6-5
clone size: -
D gene: TRBD1
J gene: TRBJ1-1
CDR3 DNA: TGTGCCAGCAGCAAACAGGGGACGAACACTGAAGCTTTCTTT
CDR3 protein: CASSKQGTNTEAFF

V gene: TRBV19
clone size: -
D gene: -
J gene: TRBJ1-1
CDR3 DNA: TGTGCCAGTAGTACCATTCCGGTATTTTGGGAGGAAGCTTTCTTT
CDR3 protein: CASSTIPVFWEEAFF

V gene: TRBV4-1
clone size: -
D gene: TRBD2
J gene: TRBJ2-1
CDR3 DNA: TGCGCCAGCAGCCAAGATCTGGCTAGCGGGGGCAATGAGCAGTTCTTC
CDR3 protein: CASSQDLASGGNEQFF

V gene: TRBV10-3
clone size: -
D gene: -
J gene: TRBJ1-4
CDR3 DNA: TGTGCCATCAGTGTACAGTATAATGAAAAACTGTTTTTT
CDR3 protein: CAISVQYNEKLFF

V gene: TRBV19
clone size: -
D gene: -
J gene: TRBJ2-1
CDR3 DNA: TGTGCCAGTAGTATTTATGCCGGAGCGGGCAACAATGAGCAGTTCTTC
CDR3 protein: CASSIYAGAGNNEQFF

V gene: TRBV5-1
clone size: -
D gene: -
J gene: TRBJ1-2
CDR3 DNA: TGCGCCAGCAGGGCTACAGGGTCCGTCGCTCGTGGCTACACCTTC
CDR3 protein: CASRATGSVARGYTF

V gene: TRBV2
clone size: -
D gene: -
J gene: TRBJ1-4
CDR3 DNA: TGTGCCAGCAGAAGGACATCGGGGGGTGAAAAACTGTTTTTT
CDR3 protein: CASRRTSGGEKLFF

V gene: TRBV6-6
clone size: -
D gene: TRBD1
J gene: TRBJ2-3
CDR3 DNA: TGTGCCAGCAGTCAAACCGGGACAGGGTATGAGCGCACAGATACGCAGTATTTT
CDR3 protein: CASSQTGTGYERTDTQYF

V gene: TRBV28
clone size: -
D gene: TRBD1
J gene: TRBJ2-7
CDR3 DNA: TGTGCCAGCAGTACCGACAGGGGCTATGCTGGTGAGCAGTACTTC
CDR3 protein: CASSTDRGYAGEQYF

V gene: TRBV5-4
clone size: -
D gene: TRBD1
J gene: TRBJ2-3
CDR3 DNA: TGTGCCAGCAGCGTTACAGGGGGCAAGCCCACAGATACGCAGTATTTT
CDR3 protein: CASSVTGGKPTDTQYF

V gene: TRBV4-2
clone size: few
D gene: -
J gene: TRBJ2-1
CDR3 DNA: TGTGCCAGCAGCCAAGATTACCCGCGGCGGGGGCGGACTGAGCAGTTCTTC
CDR3 protein: CASSQDYPRRGRTEQFF

V gene: TRBV9
clone size: -
D gene: TRBD1
J gene: TRBJ2-1
CDR3 DNA: TGTGCCAGCAGCGCCGGGGGACAGGGACTCTACAATGAGCAGTTCTTC
CDR3 protein: CASSAGGQGLYNEQFF

V gene: TRBV19
clone size: -
D gene: -
J gene: TRBJ1-5
CDR3 DNA: TGTGCCAGAACCGTACCCCCTCCTGAGAAGAGGGCGCCAAAGTGTAGCAATCAGCCCCAGCATTTT
CDR3 protein: CARTVPPPEKRAPKCSNQPQHF

V gene: TRBV27
clone size: -
D gene: TRBD1
J gene: TRBJ1-1
CDR3 DNA: TGTGCCAGCAGTTTAACCCGGACAGGCGCTAACACTGAAGCTTTCTTT
CDR3 protein: CASSLTRTGANTEAFF

V gene: TRBV9
clone size: -
D gene: TRBD2
J gene: TRBJ2-1
CDR3 DNA: TGTGCCAGCAGCACGACTAGCGGGGTTCTCAATGAGCAGTTCTTC
CDR3 protein: CASSTTSGVLNEQFF

V gene: TRBV2
clone size: -
D gene: TRBD2
J gene: TRBJ2-1
CDR3 DNA: TGTGCCAGCAGTGAAAACGGTAGCGGGGGGGTTTTTTTCGAGCAGTTCTTC
CDR3 protein: CASSENGSGGVFFEQFF

V gene: TRBV11-2
clone size: -
D gene: -
J gene: TRBJ2-2
CDR3 DNA: TGTGCCAGCAGCCCAAAGAGGGGGTTGTGGGGGGAGCTGTTTTTT
CDR3 protein: CASSPKRGLWGELFF

V gene: TRBV9
clone size: -
D gene: -
J gene: TRBJ1-6
CDR3 DNA: TGTGCCAGCAGCGTAGCTGCGGGGGCGGGGAATTCACCCCTCCACTTT
CDR3 protein: CASSVAAGAGNSPLHF

V gene: TRBV29-1
clone size: -
D gene: TRBD2
J gene: TRBJ2-1
CDR3 DNA: TGCAGCGTTCAAACGGGACTAGCGGGGGGTCATCCCTACAATGAGCAGTTCTTC
CDR3 protein: CSVQTGLAGGHPYNEQFF

V gene: TRBV9
clone size: -
D gene: -
J gene: TRBJ2-6
CDR3 DNA: TGTGCCAGCAGCGTAGGAGGAGCTGGGGCCAACGTCCTGACTTTC
CDR3 protein: CASSVGGAGANVLTF

V gene: TRBV30
clone size: -
D gene: TRBD1
J gene: TRBJ1-2
CDR3 DNA: TGTGCCTGGACCAACCGGGACAGAGTCCATGGCTACACCTTC
CDR3 protein: CAWTNRDRVHGYTF

V gene: TRBV19
clone size: -
D gene: -
J gene: TRBJ1-1
CDR3 DNA: TGTGCCAGTAGTATTGACGAGGGTAAGAACACTGAAGCTTTCTTT
CDR3 protein: CASSIDEGKNTEAFF

V gene: TRBV4-1
clone size: -
D gene: TRBD1
J gene: TRBJ1-5
CDR3 DNA: TGCGCCAGCAGCCAAGAGGGGGACAGGGCTAGCACAGAGATCAATCAGCCCCAGCATTTT
CDR3 protein: CASSQEGDRASTEINQPQHF

V gene: TRBV19
clone size: -
D gene: -
J gene: TRBJ2-2
CDR3 DNA: TGTGCCAGTAGTATCGGCAGGCCGAACACCGGGGAGCTGTTTTTT
CDR3 protein: CASSIGRPNTGELFF